Below, 29 T cell receptor beta chains from the same sample are listed, as sequenced in a study of OX40 agonist ivuxolimab in advanced cancers. The protocol was immunoSEQ multiplex PCR, while the TCRdb copy is restricted to in-frame clones and leaves out a portion. Of about 49,000 clones listed, about 95% are singletons. Sample: CD4+ or CD8+ T cells sorted from blood, taken in a trial of the OX40 agonist ivuxolimab. The receptor source for this set is an adult with an advanced solid tumor such as melanoma, head and neck, liver or kidney cancer.

The V call is TRBV27, the J call TRBJ2-7; perhaps D is TRBD1 or TRBD2 (6 bases each). The germline gives CDR1 MNHEY, CDR2 SMNVEV (reference sequence). The CDR3 is 13 amino acids. Trimming took off 2 bases at V and 7 bases at J, with 12 bases between the two ends. The CDR3 nucleotides read TGTGCCAGCAGTTTAAGGGGGGTTCGGGAGCAGTACTTC. This encodes CASSLRGVREQYF.

Note on this clone: The junction shows a germline mismatch at one end, possibly a read error. The chain couples TRBV29-1 to TRBJ2-3; TRBD2 aligns across 8 bases. The CDR3 loop spans 23 amino acids. The V gene's germline CDR1 is SQVTM and CDR2 ANQGSEA. The CDR3 sequence: CSGEDHPGGAGTRKFTSTDTQYF. DNA of the CDR3: TGCAGCGGTGAAGATCATCCGGGGGGGGCCGGGACTAGGAAGTTTACTAGCACAGATACGCAGTATTTT.

This chain joins TRBV4-1 and TRBJ2-1; 10 bases match TRBD2. Germline CDR1 is MGHRA and CDR2 is YSYEKL. J was trimmed by 8 bases and V by 3 bases; bases with no gene match: 13. This CDR3 spans 17 amino acids. CDR3 sequence: CASSQGFSGRPGDEQFF. For the CDR3, the DNA is TGCGCCAGCAGCCAGGGATTTAGCGGGAGGCCAGGGGATGAGCAGTTCTTC.

The chain combines TRBV5-6 with TRBJ2-5; tentatively, D is TRBD2 (6 bases). Per germline, CDR1 SGHDT and CDR2 YYEEEE. CDR3 length equals 14 residues. Trimming took off 4 bases at V and 3 bases at J, with 13 bases between the two ends. The CDR3 is CASSAIAEEETQYF. The CDR3 DNA reads as TGTGCCAGCAGCGCGATAGCGGAGGAAGAGACCCAGTACTTC.

The chain uses TRBV10-3 and TRBJ2-7; TRBD2 agrees at 7 bases. The CDR3 runs 11 residues. Germline V gene lookup returns CDR1 ENHRY and CDR2 SYGVKD. V was pared by 10 bases and J by 4 bases, with 4 bases of the junction left unmatched. CDR3 coding DNA: TGTGCCAGCGGCGGGAGTTACGAGCAGTACTTC. Protein: CASGGSYEQYF.

The chain is built from TRBV27 and TRBJ2-7, with 10 bases aligning to TRBD2. The ends lost 5 bases at V and 3 bases at J; junction bases unmatched: 7. The germline V gene encodes CDR1 MNHEY and CDR2 SMNVEV (reference sequence). CDR3 length: 15 amino acids. In nucleotides, the CDR3 is TGTGCCAGCAGTCCATTAGCGGGAGGCCGCTACGAGCAGTACTTC. Translation: CASSPLAGGRYEQYF.

The CDR3 reads CAWSNYSRQETQYF. The CDR3 DNA reads as TGTGCCTGGAGTAACTACAGTAGACAGGAGACCCAGTACTTC. The V gene is TRBV30, the J gene TRBJ2-5, with D perhaps TRBD1 (5 bases). V lost 2 bases, J lost 5 bases, and 15 bases lay in between. Per the germline V gene, CDR1 is GTSNPN and CDR2 is SVGIG (reference sequence). This CDR3 has 14 amino acids.

V usage is TRBV6-1 and J usage is TRBJ2-1; maybe TRBD2 (6 bases). CDR1 MNHNS and CDR2 SASEGT come from the germline V gene. The CDR3 extends over 15 amino acids. V lost 1 base and J 0 bases, leaving 7 bases between the germline ends. Here the CDR3 DNA reads TGTGCCAGCAGTGAAGACGGGAGCTCCTACAATGAGCAGTTCTTC. This codes for CASSEDGSSYNEQFF.

V gene TRBV7-9 combines with J gene TRBJ1-1; no clear D. This CDR3 comprises 12 residues. CDR1 is SEHNR, CDR2 FQNEAQ, per germline (reference sequence). The CDR3 loop is CATTHQNTEAFF. DNA of the CDR3: TGTGCTACGACACACCAGAACACTGAAGCTTTCTTT. The full variable domain, in which reference TRBV7-9 and TRBJ1-1 provide the parts outside the CDR3, is DTGVSQNPRHKITKRGQNVTFRCDPISEHNRLYWYRQTLGQGPEFLTYFQNEAQLEKSRLLSDRFSAERPKGSFSTLEIQRTEQGDSAMYLCATTHQNTEAFFGQGTRLTVV.

V usage is TRBV7-9 and J usage is TRBJ2-7; 8 nucleotides match TRBD1. Germline V lookup: CDR1 SEHNR, CDR2 FQNEAQ (reference sequence). The CDR3 is 16 amino acids. J was trimmed by 1 base and V by 5 bases; bases with no gene match: 10. CDR3 sequence (DNA): TGTGCCAGCAGCCCCGCCACCGACAGGGGATCCTACGAGCAGTACTTC. Translation gives CASSPATDRGSYEQYF.

The V and J genes are TRBV7-8 and TRBJ2-5; 7 positions agree with TRBD1. The CDR3 consists of 15 residues. Germline lookup yields CDR1 SGHVS and CDR2 FQNEAQ. Trimming cost V 1 base and J 4 bases; bases outside gene matches: 6. The CDR3 loop reads CASSLVRGPGETQYF. Written as DNA, the CDR3 is TGTGCCAGCAGCTTAGTTAGGGGGCCGGGAGAGACCCAGTACTTC.

The V gene is TRBV10-3, the J gene TRBJ1-2; TRBD1 aligns across 7 bases. The CDR3 extends over 18 amino acids. Unmatched junction bases numbered 13, after V lost 0 bases and J lost 3 bases. Germline CDR1 reads ENHRY; CDR2 reads SYGVKD. In DNA form, the CDR3 reads TGTGCCATCAGTGAGTCGTCGACAGGGCCAAGCTCGTACTATGGCTACACCTTC. This sequence encodes CAISESSTGPSSYYGYTF.

J is TRBJ1-1 and V is TRBV9; weak D call: TRBD1 (5 bases). CDR1 SGDLS and CDR2 YYNGEE come from the germline V gene. This CDR3 has 16 residues. Trimming took off 0 bases at V and 5 bases at J, with 17 bases between the two ends. The CDR3 sequence: CASSVEGTGRGTEAFF. CDR3 bases: TGTGCCAGCAGCGTAGAAGGAACGGGGCGAGGTACTGAAGCTTTCTTT.

The V call is TRBV27, the J call TRBJ1-2; TRBD1 might be the D (5 bases). Germline V lookup: CDR1 MNHEY, CDR2 SMNVEV (reference sequence). Trimming removed 5 bases from V and 2 bases from J, with 12 bases in between. CDR3 size: 14 residues. The CDR3 protein is CASSQGLLNYGYTF. The CDR3 DNA follows: TGTGCCAGCAGTCAGGGACTGCTGAACTATGGCTACACCTTC.

The CDR3 sequence: CASIAGWGSYGYTF. In nucleotides, the CDR3 is TGTGCCAGCATCGCGGGATGGGGCAGCTATGGCTACACCTTC. The V call is TRBV28, the J call TRBJ1-2; weak D call: TRBD1 (5 bases). V lost 7 bases, J lost 4 bases, and 16 bases lay in between. Germline V gene lookup returns CDR1 MDHEN and CDR2 SYDVKM. CDR3 size: 14 residues.

This clone was seen only once. This sequence joins TRBV9 and TRBJ1-1; weak D call: TRBD1 (5 bases). Germline assignment: CDR1 SGDLS and CDR2 YYNGEE. This CDR3 is 17 amino acids long. V gave up 3 bases and J gave up 0 bases, with 18 bases separating them. The CDR3 DNA follows: TGTGCCAGCAGCGCCCCTCGGGACGGACTCATGAACACTGAAGCTTTCTTT. Translated: CASSAPRDGLMNTEAFF.

This rearrangement joins TRBV7-2 to TRBJ2-3; 9 bases agree with TRBD2. CDR3 size: 16 residues. Germline V gives CDR1 SGHTA, CDR2 FQGNSA. V shed 4 bases and J 1 base; nucleotides not matched to a gene: 6. The CDR3 here is CASSSIAGARTDTQYF. CDR3 nucleotide sequence: TGTGCCAGCAGCTCCATAGCGGGAGCACGCACAGATACGCAGTATTTT.

The CDR3 loop is CASSVGVGGTGELFF. The CDR3 region has the DNA TGTGCCAGCAGCGTAGGGGTAGGGGGAACCGGGGAGCTGTTTTTT. This chain uses TRBV9 with TRBJ2-2; a possible D gene is TRBD1 (6 bases). Germline V gives CDR1 SGDLS, CDR2 YYNGEE. The CDR3 is 15 amino acids. V was pared by 0 bases and J by 5 bases, with 11 bases between.

The chain links TRBV28 to TRBJ1-5, with D unresolved. V gave up 5 bases and J gave up 1 base, with 15 bases separating them. Germline CDR1 MDHEN, CDR2 SYDVKM. CDR3 size: 16 residues. CDR3 DNA sequence: TGTGCCAGCAGTCCCCGAAAGACTCTCAGCAATCAGCCCCAGCATTTT. Encoded protein: CASSPRKTLSNQPQHF.

CDR3 sequence (DNA): TGTGCCAGTAGTATTGGGGGGGCCACTGAAGCTTTCTTT. As protein: CASSIGGATEAFF. V is TRBV19 and J is TRBJ1-1; D is perhaps TRBD1 (6 bases). The CDR3 runs 13 residues. CDR1 and CDR2 from the germline V gene are LNHDA and SQIVND (reference sequence). Trimming cost V 3 bases and J 4 bases, with 9 bases left between them.

The chain has TRBV9 and TRBJ2-3; possibly TRBD1 or TRBD2 for D (5 bases each). Germline values: CDR1 SGDLS, CDR2 YYNGEE. Trimming removed 4 bases at V and 5 bases at J, with 14 bases between. The CDR3 runs to 14 residues. This CDR3 reads CASSLSTGGDTQYF. The DNA for the CDR3 is TGTGCCAGCAGCCTATCAACTGGGGGAGATACGCAGTATTTT.

The rearrangement joins TRBV9 to TRBJ2-4; TRBD2 matches 14 bases. Germline V lookup: CDR1 SGDLS, CDR2 YYNGEE. Trimming at V came to 4 bases and at J to 8 bases, leaving 8 bases not matched to a gene. CDR3 size: 16 residues. CDR3 coding DNA: TGTGCCAGCAGCACGGGACTAGCGGGAGCGGAATACATTCAGTACTTC. It translates to CASSTGLAGAEYIQYF.

The CDR3 is CASTPDPAMDNEQFF. The CDR3 coding sequence is TGTGCCAGCACTCCAGACCCTGCGATGGACAATGAGCAGTTCTTC. The chain joins TRBV9 to TRBJ2-1; D ambiguous. The length of the CDR3 is 15 residues. V gave up 6 bases and J gave up 5 bases, with 18 bases separating them. Germline CDR1 reads SGDLS; CDR2 reads YYNGEE.

The chain has TRBV9 and TRBJ2-2; 11 positions agree with TRBD2. The CDR3 consists of 18 residues. Per germline, CDR1 SGDLS and CDR2 YYNGEE. V was pared by 4 bases and J by 3 bases, with 11 bases of the junction left unmatched. The CDR3 DNA reads TGTGCCAGCAGCTTACGACTAGCGGGATCGTCGGACACCGGGGAGCTGTTTTTT. It specifies CASSLRLAGSSDTGELFF.

The V gene is TRBV27, the J gene TRBJ2-7; D remains ambiguous. Deletions cut 6 bases from V and 0 bases from J, with 6 bases between. This CDR3 has 12 residues. Germline CDR1 reads MNHEY; CDR2 reads SMNVEV (reference sequence). This CDR3 reads CASRDDSYEQYF. The CDR3 bases are TGTGCCAGCAGAGACGACTCCTACGAGCAGTACTTC.

The rearrangement uses TRBV5-5 and TRBJ2-2; 7 positions match TRBD1. Germline loops: CDR1 SGHKS, CDR2 YYEKEE (reference sequence). The trim removed 4 bases at V and 5 bases at J, leaving 2 bases unmatched. The CDR3 spans 13 residues. CDR3 region: CASSHRGTGELFF. CDR3 DNA: TGTGCCAGCAGCCACAGGGGTACCGGGGAGCTGTTTTTT.

V gene TRBV19 combines with J gene TRBJ2-3; TRBD2 aligns across 11 bases. Germline V gives CDR1 LNHDA, CDR2 SQIVND (reference sequence). The length of the CDR3 is 16 residues. J was trimmed by 0 bases and V by 5 bases; bases with no gene match: 4. For the CDR3, the DNA is TGTGCCAGTAGTCCCCGGACTAGCGGGAGCACAGATACGCAGTATTTT. The encoded protein is CASSPRTSGSTDTQYF. Complete variable domain (other parts from reference TRBV19 and TRBJ2-3): DGGITQSPKYLFRKEGQNVTLSCEQNLNHDAMYWYRQDPGQGLRLIYYSQIVNDFQKGDIAEGYSVSREKKESFPLTVTSAQKNPTAFYLCASSPRTSGSTDTQYFGPGTRLTVL.

The chain carries TRBV5-8 and TRBJ1-1; possible D gene TRBD1, 5 bases. The CDR3 has 16 residues. The germline V gene has CDR1 SGHTS and CDR2 YDEGEE. Trimming pared 4 bases from V and 6 bases from J, leaving 22 bases between. CDR3 bases: TGTGCCAGCAGCCCGGACACGACGGAATTATCGCCTGAAGCTTTCTTT. Amino acid sequence: CASSPDTTELSPEAFF.

J is TRBJ1-3 and V is TRBV11-2, with D uncertain. Trimming removed 5 bases at V and 2 bases at J, with 4 bases between. The V gene's germline CDR1 is SGHAT and CDR2 FQNNGV. The CDR3 is 12 amino acids. Here the CDR3 reads CASSPPGNTIYF. The DNA for the CDR3 is TGTGCCAGCAGCCCGCCTGGAAACACCATATATTTT.